The 4 T cell receptor beta chains presented below share a single source sample, sequenced in a study of cytomegalovirus exposure and HLA in healthy donors. The protocol was immunoSEQ multiplex PCR, while the TCRdb copy is restricted to in-frame clones and leaves out a portion. The data show 150,000 to 200,000 clones, with roughly 85% seen just once and about a sixth held by the top ten. The specimen was PBMCs. These receptors were taken from a man between 18 and 35 years old in good health and CMV-seropositive.

The gene calls are TRBV5-6 and TRBJ2-5; D not resolved. V lost 0 bases, J lost 5 bases, and 5 bases lay in between. The CDR3 is 12 residues long. The germline gives CDR1 SGHDT, CDR2 YYEEEE. The CDR3 spells CASSLEAETQYF. CDR3 sequence (DNA): TGTGCCAGCAGCTTGGAAGCGGAGACCCAGTACTTC.

This chain links TRBV6-5 with TRBJ2-5; 12 bases are a match to TRBD1. Germline V gives CDR1 MNHEY, CDR2 SVGAGI. V gave up 0 bases and J gave up 4 bases; unmatched junction bases: 3. CDR3 length: 16 amino acids. CDR3 bases: TGTGCCAGCAGTTACTCGAAGGGACAGGGGGCAGAGACCCAGTACTTC. Amino acids: CASSYSKGQGAETQYF.

The rearrangement links TRBV30 to TRBJ1-2, with D possibly matching TRBD1 (5 bases). V was shortened by 3 bases and J by 4 bases, with 12 bases between the two germline ends. Germline lookup yields CDR1 GTSNPN and CDR2 SVGIG (reference sequence). The CDR3 consists of 13 residues. The DNA of the CDR3 is TGTGCCTGGAGCGGGGGGATCCTCTATGGCTACACCTTC. It is translated as CAWSGGILYGYTF.

V is TRBV6-5 and J is TRBJ1-4; D is possibly TRBD1 (5 bases). Trimming pared 0 bases from V and 4 bases from J, leaving 9 bases between. The CDR3 covers 15 residues. Per the germline V gene, CDR1 is MNHEY and CDR2 is SVGAGI. CDR3 residues: CASSYSRQFNEKLFF. The CDR3 DNA follows: TGTGCCAGCAGTTACTCCCGACAGTTTAATGAAAAACTGTTTTTT.